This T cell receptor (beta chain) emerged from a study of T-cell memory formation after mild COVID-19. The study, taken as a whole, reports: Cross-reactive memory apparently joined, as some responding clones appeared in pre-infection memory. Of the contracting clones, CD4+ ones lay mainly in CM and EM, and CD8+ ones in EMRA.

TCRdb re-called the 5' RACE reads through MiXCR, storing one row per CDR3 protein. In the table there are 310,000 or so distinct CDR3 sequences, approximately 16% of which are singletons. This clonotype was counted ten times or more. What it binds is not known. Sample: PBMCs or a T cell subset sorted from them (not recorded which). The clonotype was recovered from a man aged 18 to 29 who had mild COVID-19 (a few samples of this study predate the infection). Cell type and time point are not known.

The CDR3 nucleotides are TGCGCCAGCAGCCCGGTAAGCCGGGCAGATACGCAGTATTTT. Amino acids: CASSPVSRADTQYF. V is TRBV4-3 and J is TRBJ2-3; D is undetermined. V was trimmed by 4 bases and J by 4 bases, leaving 12 bases between them. Per germline, CDR1 LGHNA and CDR2 YSLEER. CDR3 length: 14 residues.